These 5 T cell receptor beta chains share one sample of origin, sequenced in a study of early T cells in non-severe SARS-CoV-2 infection. TCRdb re-called the 5' RACE reads through MiXCR, storing one row per CDR3 protein. The repertoire holds tens of thousands of distinct CDR3 sequences, with around 5.6% as singletons. The sample comprised whole blood. These receptors all come from an adult who was a healthcare worker with PCR-confirmed SARS-CoV-2 infection or an uninfected control (not recorded which).

This clonotype was found many times. V and J are TRBV1 and TRBJ2-1; TRBD2 reflects the table's D call only, with no check against the DNA. TRBV1 represents a pseudogene. The CDR3 has 15 amino acids. CDR3 region: CTSSHVGLAGNEQFF. The CDR3, as DNA: TGCACCAGCAGCCACGTCGGACTAGCGGGAAATGAGCAGTTCTTC.

This clonotype came up many times. This chain connects TRBV11-2 to TRBJ2-1; the D gene could be TRBD1 or TRBD2 (5 bases each). CDR1 is SGHAT, CDR2 FQNNGV, per germline. The CDR3 has 13 amino acids. The V end lost 2 bases, the J end lost 6 bases, and 8 bases lay between the germline ends. As DNA, the CDR3 is TGTGCCAGCAGCTTAATGGGACCCAATGAGCAGTTCTTC. Protein sequence: CASSLMGPNEQFF.

This clonotype was counted at least ten times. This chain joins TRBV7-8 and TRBJ2-1; the D is unclear. Trimming took off 0 bases at V and 0 bases at J, with 18 bases between the two ends. Germline CDR1 and CDR2: SGHVS and FQNEAQ. The CDR3 runs to 19 residues. The CDR3 DNA reads TGTGCCAGCAGCTTAGCAGCCCTCCCTAACCCAAGCTCCTACAATGAGCAGTTCTTC. Translating it yields CASSLAALPNPSSYNEQFF. Full variable domain (remainder filled in from reference TRBV7-8 and TRBJ2-1): GAGVSQSPRYKVAKRGQDVALRCDPISGHVSLFWYQQALGQGPEFLTYFQNEAQLDKSGLPSDRFFAERPEGSVSTLKIQRTQQEDSAVYLCASSLAALPNPSSYNEQFFGPGTRLTVL.

This clonotype was detected many times. V usage is TRBV7-6 and J usage is TRBJ1-5; the D gene is possibly TRBD1 (5 bases). Germline CDR1 SGHVS, CDR2 FNYEAQ. The CDR3 sequence is 15 residues long. V lost 5 bases and J 6 bases, leaving 17 bases between the germline ends. The CDR3 spells CASSPGPTGVQPQHF. The CDR3 DNA reads TGTGCCAGCAGCCCAGGCCCCACGGGGGTTCAGCCCCAGCATTTT.

This clonotype was seen a handful of times. This chain uses TRBV20-1 with TRBJ1-5; unclear D gene. V lost 3 bases and J 3 bases, leaving 12 bases between the germline ends. The CDR3 extends over 14 amino acids. CDR1 is DFQATT and CDR2 is SNEGSKA in the germline V gene (reference sequence). The DNA for the CDR3 is TGCAGTGCTAGGGACGGCAGCCTCAATCAGCCCCAGCATTTT. Translated: CSARDGSLNQPQHF.